This passage covers 8 T cell receptor beta chains from one sample sequenced in a study of monozygotic twins with inflammatory bowel disease. TCRdb re-called the 5' RACE reads and shows each CDR3 protein once, DNA omitted. The sample totals some 200,000 distinct CDR3 sequences. Sequences were obtained from blood. These receptors were obtained from a human donor with ulcerative colitis or Crohn's disease, or a healthy co-twin of an affected twin (not recorded which).

J is TRBJ2-3 and V is TRBV5-1; TCRdb's assignment of TRBD1 cannot be checked, as there is no DNA. Looked up from germline, CDR1 is SGHRS and CDR2 is YFSETQ. CDR3 length: 15 amino acids. The CDR3 here is CASSPGQLNTDTQYF.

CDR3 sequence: CASSRGSTEAFF. The J gene is TRBJ1-1, the V gene TRBV5-4; TCRdb selects TRBD1, and the lack of DNA leaves this call unchecked. The germline V gene has CDR1 SGHNT and CDR2 YYREEE (reference sequence). This CDR3 contains 12 residues.

CDR3 protein: CASWSPNGYTF. The chain carries TRBV12-3 or TRBV12-4 and TRBJ1-2; TCRdb designates TRBD1, a call that cannot be tested without DNA. The CDR3 has 11 residues.

V gene TRBV20-1 combines with J gene TRBJ1-5. Germline V gives CDR1 DFQATT, CDR2 SNEGSKA (reference sequence). This CDR3 has 16 amino acids. CDR3 in amino acids: CSAPTLGGVSNQPQHF.

The genes are TRBV7-9 and TRBJ1-1; TCRdb's D call, TRBD1, is unchecked because there is no DNA. The CDR3 has 14 amino acids. In germline, CDR1 is SEHNR, CDR2 FQNEAQ (reference sequence). This CDR3 reads CASSNRGSRTEAFF.

The V and J genes are TRBV5-1 and TRBJ2-1. The CDR3 runs to 14 residues. Germline-derived CDR1 and CDR2 are SGHRS and YFSETQ. CDR3 sequence reads: CASSPGVSTNEQFF.

V gene TRBV12-3 or TRBV12-4 combines with J gene TRBJ1-2; TCRdb indicates TRBD1, and absent DNA this call remains unverified. The CDR3 runs 14 residues. This CDR3 is CASRGTGDNYVYTF.

The rearrangement links TRBV20-1 to TRBJ2-7; TCRdb gives TRBD2 as the D gene, but with no DNA this cannot be confirmed. This CDR3 is built from 15 residues. Germline loops: CDR1 DFQATT, CDR2 SNEGSKA (reference sequence). The CDR3 loop reads CSAHLPDSPSHEQYF.